This T cell receptor (beta chain) was recovered during a study of read filtering for tumor transcriptome and immune sequencing (dated by TCRdb to the early 2020s). Some background on the complete study: The cohort was composed of some 16 male and 14 to 15 female patients, with a mean age of roughly 70 years and an age range of about 47 to 80. After DNase treatment, whole-transcriptome libraries were prepared with the TruSeq RNA Access Library Prep Kit. By revised international staging, eight or nine patients were R-ISS I, under 20 were R-ISS II and about 7 were R-ISS III. A main aim was a read-filtering strategy for immune repertoire data, specifically whether clonotypes supported by a single read should be removed. The study compared TCR repertoires from targeted immune repertoire sequencing and bulk whole-transcriptome sequencing run on the same bone marrow samples. TCR-region mapped reads per sample ranged from about 4 to 10.27 million with IR-seq versus only about 75 to 1,400 with RNA-seq. What the work shows at the level of the full study, not this receptor alone: The sorted CD138-negative fraction was a mixed bone marrow immune population, not purified T cells. IR-seq captured clonotypes at much higher depth and more reliably than RNA-seq, and smaller IR-seq throughput sufficed to identify most shared clonotypes. In IR-seq, about four fifths of clonotypes but about 4% of total reads were represented by single-read clonotypes, whereas in RNA-seq, about 75% of clonotypes and around 47% of reads were represented by single-read clonotypes. The correlation between IR-seq and RNA-seq shared clonotype proportions was increased by removal of single-read clonotypes.

TCR libraries were constructed from 350 to 400 ng RNA using the Immunoverse kit, and molecular barcoded adaptors covering alpha/delta and beta/gamma chains were employed. TCR library preparation used the same RNA that went into transcriptome sequencing. TCR libraries were sequenced on an Illumina HiSeq 4000 with 2 x 150 cycles. On the authors' methods: With MiXCR, TCR reads were aligned to human V, D, J and C references and assembled into CDR3 clonotypes, with quality filtering and error correction included. The tcR package in R was used to analyze clonotype counts and gene usage diversity. For inspection of raw mapping reads, RNA-seq reads were mapped by STAR aligner version 2.5.3a onto GRCh37 of the human genome. To test the effect of sequencing depth on detected clonotypes, IR-seq fastq files were randomly downsampled using Seqtk 1.3. The raw public reads went through TCRdb reprocessing: fastp at Q25, MiXCR clone calling, in-frame beta chains kept. Rows merge per CDR3 protein into single entries with the most common DNA and genes. The V and J calls and clone size are TCRdb's, not the authors'. The sample includes 49,000 or so distinct CDR3 sequences, with approximately 12% observed a single time. Of the sample, about 14% falls within the top ten clones.

Taken from cysteine to phenylalanine, the CDR3 has 14 residues. Only CDR3 DNA remains: 42 bases, in frame from the first base. V loses 6 bases at its end and J loses 2 bases; junction bases beyond the gene matches: 6. CDR1 and CDR2 (MNHEY, SVGEGT) derive from the germline V gene. Points on this clonotype: Its cognate antigen has yet to be identified. Base qualities are missing; no much larger clone stands one base away.

Bone marrow was sampled from every patient at the time of active disease. Ficoll-Hypaque density gradient centrifugation was used to isolate the bone marrow mononuclear cells. Myeloma plasma cells were removed and CD138-negative cells were obtained by negative selection following labeling with CD138 magnetic microbeads on a MACS separator. Flow cytometry with CD138 antibodies on an Attune NxT was used to check how pure the isolated cells were. Total RNA was extracted using TRIzol reagent and was quantified on a NanoDrop spectrophotometer. Paired RNA-seq and IR-seq were performed on the CD138-negative bone marrow sample of each patient.

The chain links TRBV6-2 or TRBV6-3 with TRBJ2-7; TRBD1 fits 8 bases in the junction. Input material: a population of CD138-negative cells sorted from bone marrow. According to the study, the label for this sample's cell subset or site signals: bone marrow mononuclear cells depleted of CD138+ plasma/myeloma cells by negative magnetic selection. The origin of this receptor is a donor older than 35 with multiple myeloma. The nucleotide sequence reads as follows: TGTGCCAGCAGGACCGGGACAGGTACCTACGAGCAGTACTTC. Translated, this is CASRTGTGTYEQYF.